Listed below are T cell receptor beta chains from one sample, sequenced in a study of graft-versus-host responses after intestinal transplantation. Produced via immunoSEQ multiplex PCR; TCRdb's table is partial and in-frame only. The data hold more than 100,000 clones, with over 85% observed a single time. These receptors have no identified antigens. Sequencing used unstimulated CD8+ T cells sorted from spleen or lymph node cells, obtained before intestinal transplant. The receptors here all came from a human donor who received an intestinal transplant. CDR3s include the opening cysteine and the closing phenylalanine or tryptophan. The order of the fields is CDR3 protein, CDR3 DNA, V gene, clone size, J gene, D gene. D genes are given only for firm matches. Size tells how often a clone was seen (once, few, many) or the class of an expanded clone, and some rows leave it out.

CDR3: CASKSLPGELFF
DNA: TGTGCCAGCAAGTCCCTCCCCGGGGAGCTGTTTTTT
V: TRBV27
size: -
J: TRBJ2-2
D: -

CDR3: CASSSSITGVYGYTF
DNA: TGTGCCAGCAGTTCGTCGATTACAGGGGTCTATGGCTACACCTTC
V: TRBV27
size: once
J: TRBJ1-2
D: TRBD1

CDR3: CASSLAVDEQYF
DNA: TGTGCCAGCAGCTTAGCTGTTGACGAGCAGTACTTC
V: TRBV7-9
size: -
J: TRBJ2-7
D: -

CDR3: CASSAGTSGRDTQYF
DNA: TGTGCCAGCAGCGCCGGGACTAGCGGTCGAGATACGCAGTATTTT
V: TRBV9
size: -
J: TRBJ2-3
D: TRBD2

CDR3: CASSQGNGADTQYF
DNA: TGCGCCAGCAGCCAAGGAAACGGCGCAGATACGCAGTATTTT
V: TRBV4-1
size: -
J: TRBJ2-3
D: -

CDR3: CASSSLRLAGDQETQYF
DNA: TGTGCCAGCAGCTCGCTCAGACTAGCGGGGGACCAAGAGACCCAGTACTTC
V: TRBV13
size: -
J: TRBJ2-5
D: TRBD2

CDR3: CASSQSGPNTGDTQYF
DNA: TGTGCCAGCAGCCAATCAGGGCCTAATACGGGAGATACGCAGTATTTT
V: TRBV16
size: -
J: TRBJ2-3
D: -

CDR3: CASSEKGVLVGQPQHF
DNA: TGTGCCAGCAGTGAGAAGGGGGTTTTGGTAGGGCAGCCCCAGCATTTT
V: TRBV6-1
size: once
J: TRBJ1-5
D: -

CDR3: CASSHAAGAEGYTF
DNA: TGTGCCAGCAGCCACGCAGCGGGCGCGGAGGGCTACACCTTC
V: TRBV13
size: once
J: TRBJ1-2
D: -

CDR3: CASSLEQGGGNTEAFF
DNA: TGTGCCAGCAGCTTGGAGCAGGGGGGTGGAAACACTGAAGCTTTCTTT
V: TRBV5-6
size: once
J: TRBJ1-1
D: TRBD1